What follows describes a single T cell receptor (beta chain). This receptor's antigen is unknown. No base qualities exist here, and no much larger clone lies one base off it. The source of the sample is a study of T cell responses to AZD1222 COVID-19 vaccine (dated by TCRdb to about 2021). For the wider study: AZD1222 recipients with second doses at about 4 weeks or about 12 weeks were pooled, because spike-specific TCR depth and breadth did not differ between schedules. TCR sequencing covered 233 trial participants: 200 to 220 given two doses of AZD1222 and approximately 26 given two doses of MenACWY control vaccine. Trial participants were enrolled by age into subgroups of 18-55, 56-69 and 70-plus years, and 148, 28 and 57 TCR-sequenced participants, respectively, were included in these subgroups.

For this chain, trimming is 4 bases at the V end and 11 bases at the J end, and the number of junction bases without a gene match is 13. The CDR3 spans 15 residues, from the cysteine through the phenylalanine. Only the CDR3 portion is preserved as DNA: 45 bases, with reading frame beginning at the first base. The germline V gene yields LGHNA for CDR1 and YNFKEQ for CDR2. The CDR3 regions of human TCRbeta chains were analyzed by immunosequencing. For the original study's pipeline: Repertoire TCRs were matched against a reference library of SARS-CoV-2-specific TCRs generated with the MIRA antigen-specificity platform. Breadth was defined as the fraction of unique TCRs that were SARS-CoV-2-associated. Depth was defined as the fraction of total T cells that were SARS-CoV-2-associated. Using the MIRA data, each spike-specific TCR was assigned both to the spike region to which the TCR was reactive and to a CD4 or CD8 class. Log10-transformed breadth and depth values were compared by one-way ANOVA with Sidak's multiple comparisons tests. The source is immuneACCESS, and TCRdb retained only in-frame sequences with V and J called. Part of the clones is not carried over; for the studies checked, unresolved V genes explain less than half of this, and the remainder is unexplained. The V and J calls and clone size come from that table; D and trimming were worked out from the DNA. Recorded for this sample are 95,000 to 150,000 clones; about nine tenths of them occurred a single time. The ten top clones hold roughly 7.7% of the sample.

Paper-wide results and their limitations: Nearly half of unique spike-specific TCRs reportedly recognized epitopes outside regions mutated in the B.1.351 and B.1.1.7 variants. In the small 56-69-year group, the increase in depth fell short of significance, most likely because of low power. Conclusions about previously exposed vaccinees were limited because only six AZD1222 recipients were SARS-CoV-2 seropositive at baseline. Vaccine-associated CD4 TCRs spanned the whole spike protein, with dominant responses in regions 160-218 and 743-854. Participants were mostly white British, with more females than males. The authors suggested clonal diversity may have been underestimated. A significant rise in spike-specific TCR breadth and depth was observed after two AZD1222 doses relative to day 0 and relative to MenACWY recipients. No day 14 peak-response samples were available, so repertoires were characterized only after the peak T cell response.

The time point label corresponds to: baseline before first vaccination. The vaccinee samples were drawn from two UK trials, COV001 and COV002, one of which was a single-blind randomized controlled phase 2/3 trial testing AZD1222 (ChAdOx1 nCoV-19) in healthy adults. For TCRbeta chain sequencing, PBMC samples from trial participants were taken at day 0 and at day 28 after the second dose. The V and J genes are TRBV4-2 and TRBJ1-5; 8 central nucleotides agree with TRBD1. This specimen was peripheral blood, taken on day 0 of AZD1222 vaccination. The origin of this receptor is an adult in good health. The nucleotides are TGTGCCAGCAGCCCGGACAGGGTGGGGCAATCAGCCCAGCATTTT. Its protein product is CASSPDRVGQSAQHF.